Sequencing of this T cell receptor beta chain was carried out in a study of CD8+CD57+ T cells in acquired aplastic anemia. General observations from the study: Patients and controls turned out to have roughly 31 CD8+ CDR3 sequences in common.

Germline assignment: CDR1 SEHNR and CDR2 FQNEAQ (reference sequence). CDR3 length: 13 amino acids. The germline V and J ends were trimmed by 5 bases and 4 bases, with 9 bases remaining between them. It was genomic DNA that served as the template for profiling TCR beta VDJ and CDR3. Via MiXCR, TCRdb re-called the reads, giving one row per CDR3 protein. The data show 310,000 or so distinct CDR3 sequences, with 45% to 65% seen just once and 1.3% held by the top ten. As regards this clonotype: Its antigen is unknown.

Patients selected for sequencing had displayed CD8+CD57+ cell expansion by flow cytometry. Sequenced sample: sorted CD4+, CD8+, or CD8+CD57+ T cells (not recorded which) from PBMCs. V usage is TRBV7-9 and J usage is TRBJ1-3; no firm D call. The receptor was derived from a human donor with aplastic anemia. The CDR3 sequence is CASSPKQGNTIYF. The DNA of the CDR3 is TGTGCCAGCAGCCCGAAACAGGGAAACACCATATATTTT. The full variable domain, in which reference TRBV7-9 and TRBJ1-3 provide the parts outside the CDR3, is DTGVSQNPRHKITKRGQNVTFRCDPISEHNRLYWYRQTLGQGPEFLTYFQNEAQLEKSRLLSDRFSAERPKGSFSTLEIQRTEQGDSAMYLCASSPKQGNTIYFGEGSWLTVV.